The entry below gives a single TCR beta chain sequence along with its context. The antigen is unknown. Profiled with immunoSEQ multiplex PCR; TCRdb holds only in-frame clones, not every one. The sample includes 240,000 or so clones, roughly 90% seen only once; the top ten take around 10%. These data belong to a study of Ad26.COV2.S vaccination and SARS-CoV-2 variants. Study-wide results and caveats: Substantial breadth in spike-specific CD8+ and CD4+ T cell responses was reportedly seen after vaccination.

Treatment specified: roughly 20 received Ad26.COV2.S at low or high dose, single or two shots; several received placebo; per-sample allocation not given. Day 63 after the first vaccine or placebo injection was the time point for sampling. Ad26.COV2.S expressed prefusion-stabilized spike from the original Wuhan strain. This sample comprised peripheral blood, obtained in a trial of Ad26.COV2.S vaccine versus placebo. The source is a person between 18 and 65 years old who received the Ad26.COV2.S COVID-19 vaccine or a placebo.

DNA of the CDR3: TGTGCCAGTAGCAAAGACGGAGCAGGGAACACTGAAGCTTTCTTT. Translating it yields CASSKDGAGNTEAFF. The chain uses TRBV19 and TRBJ1-1; D call uncertain. The germline V gene encodes CDR1 LNHDA and CDR2 SQIVND (reference sequence). Trimming removed 6 bases at V and 1 base at J, with 15 bases between. There are 15 residues in the CDR3.